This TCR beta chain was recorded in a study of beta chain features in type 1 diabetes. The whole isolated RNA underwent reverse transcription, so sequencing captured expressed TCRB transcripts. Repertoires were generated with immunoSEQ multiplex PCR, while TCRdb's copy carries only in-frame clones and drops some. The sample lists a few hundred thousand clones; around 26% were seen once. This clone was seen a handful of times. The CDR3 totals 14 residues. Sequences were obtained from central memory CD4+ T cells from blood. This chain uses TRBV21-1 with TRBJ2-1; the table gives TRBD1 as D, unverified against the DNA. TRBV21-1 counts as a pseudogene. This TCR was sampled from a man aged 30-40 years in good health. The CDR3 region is CASSTTGVANEQFF. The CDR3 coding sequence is TGTGCCAGCAGCACGACAGGGGTGGCCAATGAGCAGTTCTTC.